This T cell receptor beta chain was sequenced during a study of CD8+CD57+ T cells in acquired aplastic anemia. Study overall: The average for DNA from sorted CD4+ and CD8+ cells was 2.5 to 4 ug. Study findings and constraints: Controls did not differ significantly from patients in CD8+ Simpson's diversity. A set of about 30 CD8+ CDR3 sequences was shared between patients and controls, and these sequences appeared highly expressed in patients.

This clonotype has only a few counts. The target antigen is unknown. V was pared by 5 bases and J by 5 bases, with 15 bases between. The CDR3 runs to 14 residues. The germline CDR1 and CDR2 sequences are LNHDA and SQIVND (reference sequence). Both TCR beta VDJ combination and CDR3 sequence profiling were carried out. Genomic DNA was the template for this profiling. Via MiXCR, TCRdb re-called the reads, giving one row per CDR3 protein. The sample has approximately 180,000 distinct CDR3 sequences, roughly 65% seen once. An expansion of CD8+CD57+ cells by flow cytometry had been shown in patients chosen for sequencing.

Sequenced material: sorted CD4+, CD8+, or CD8+CD57+ T cells (not recorded which) from PBMCs. The clonotype originates from a human donor with aplastic anemia. This sequence joins TRBV19 and TRBJ1-1; D is unresolved. In DNA, the CDR3 is TGTGCCAGTAGTTCCACGGTGTCTGGTACTGAAGCTTTCTTT. This codes for CASSSTVSGTEAFF.